The TCR beta chain under discussion was sequenced for a study of human T cells and chemical hapten exposure. As for the study in general: The use of 2% DPC on approximately 2 cm by approximately 2 cm of upper inner arm skin constituted sensitization. Patches that contained 0.01% DPC were applied to the upper back and read at 6 days.

This CDR3 contains 15 residues. TCRdb re-derived calls from the RACE reads in MiXCR, one entry per CDR3 protein. Of over 80,000 distinct CDR3 sequences listed, about a tenth are singletons. Time point of the sample: patch test 3, about 24 weeks after DPC sensitization. Treatment described: therapeutic diphenylcyclopropenone sensitization with weekly scalp DPC. Non-pregnant alopecia patients aged 18 to 70, suitable for DPC therapy. Unfractionated whole blood served as the source for total RNA extraction. This clonotype occurred many times. The sequencing here drew on whole blood, taken in connection with sensitization to the hapten diphenylcyclopropenone (DPC). The receptor comes from a woman aged 25 to 39 with alopecia areata. Some clones in this sample may be carry-over from other donors' samples. This rearrangement joins TRBV21-1 to TRBJ2-7; the tabulated D call, TRBD1, remains unverified against the DNA. TRBV21-1 is deemed a pseudogene. CDR3 region: CASSEEGDSSYEQYV. Here the CDR3 DNA reads TGTGCCAGCAGCGAGGAGGGGGACAGCTCCTACGAGCAGTACGTC.